The 21 T cell receptor beta chains listed next were all sequenced from one sample in a study of shared clonotypes between healthy human individuals. Sequenced by immunoSEQ multiplex PCR; TCRdb stores in-frame clones only, minus some. This sample carries around 1,900,000 clones, 93% of them seen once, and the ten largest clones take 1.5% to 2%. Positively selected for CCR7, the CD45RO-negative cells used as naive CD8 cells excluded terminally differentiated effector memory CD45RA+ cells. The source material was naive CD8+ T cells from PBMCs. Receptors were obtained from a man younger than 35 in good health. Some clones in this sample may be carry-over from other donors' samples.

The chain employs TRBV9 and TRBJ1-2; tentatively, D is TRBD1 (6 bases). Trimming took off 3 bases at V and 8 bases at J, with 8 bases between the two ends. CDR3 size: 11 residues. Germline assignment: CDR1 SGDLS and CDR2 YYNGEE. The chain's CDR3 is CASSADRGYTF. CDR3 nucleotides: TGTGCCAGCAGCGCGGACAGAGGCTACACCTTC. Using reference TRBV9 and TRBJ1-2 for the parts outside the CDR3, the full variable domain is DSGVTQTPKHLITATGQRVTLRCSPRSGDLSVYWYQQSLDQGLQFLIQYYNGEERAKGNILERFSAQQFPDLHSELNLSSLELGDSALYFCASSADRGYTFGSGTRLTVV.

The V gene is TRBV7-9, the J gene TRBJ2-1, with D uncertain. The ends were cut back, 5 bases at V and 3 bases at J, with 14 bases in the middle. This CDR3 is 15 amino acids long. Germline assignment: CDR1 SEHNR and CDR2 FQNEAQ (reference sequence). CDR3 nucleotides: TGTGCCAGCAGCCGACCTTCCAAGAACTACAATGAGCAGTTCTTC. Protein: CASSRPSKNYNEQFF.

The chain carries TRBV11-2 and TRBJ2-1; perhaps D is TRBD1 or TRBD2 (6 bases each). Germline lookup yields CDR1 SGHAT and CDR2 FQNNGV. Trimming shortened V by 0 bases and J by 2 bases, and 17 bases separated the two germline ends. This CDR3 contains 18 residues. The CDR3 nucleotides are TGTGCCAGCAGCTTAGATCTCGGGGGCGAAGGGACCTACAATGAGCAGTTCTTC. Its protein is CASSLDLGGEGTYNEQFF.

The chain carries TRBV6-1 and TRBJ2-1; D unclear. The length of the CDR3 is 13 residues. The V gene lost 8 bases and the J gene lost 0 bases, with 8 bases spanning the gap. Per germline, CDR1 MNHNS and CDR2 SASEGT. The CDR3 sequence: CASFRASYNEQFF. Here the CDR3 DNA reads TGTGCCAGCTTCCGGGCCTCCTACAATGAGCAGTTCTTC.

The chain joins TRBV6-1 to TRBJ1-1, with D possibly being TRBD1 (6 bases). V was pared by 2 bases and J by 6 bases, with 28 bases between. The CDR3 sequence is 19 residues long. Germline V lookup: CDR1 MNHNS, CDR2 SASEGT. This chain's CDR3 is CASSEFVYRGVGQGPEAFF. CDR3 bases: TGTGCCAGCAGTGAATTTGTTTATAGGGGGGTCGGACAAGGTCCTGAAGCTTTCTTT.

V is TRBV25-1 and J is TRBJ1-4; D may be TRBD1 (5 bases). The germline CDR1 and CDR2 sequences are MGHDK and SYGVNS. V was clipped by 3 bases and J by 11 bases, with 13 bases between them. The CDR3 runs to 13 residues. Here the CDR3 DNA reads TGTGCCAGCAGTGATTCTCAGGGTGGGAAACTGTTTTTT. This encodes CASSDSQGGKLFF.

The chain employs TRBV29-1 and TRBJ2-7; D perhaps matches TRBD2 (6 bases). With 3 bases removed from V and 1 base from J, the gap between germline ends came to 10 bases. CDR3 length: 13 amino acids. Germline CDR1 SQVTM, CDR2 ANQGSEA. The CDR3 DNA reads as TGCAGCGTTGAGGAGGGAGCTTCCTACGAGCAGTACTTC. Translating gives CSVEEGASYEQYF.

V usage is TRBV28 and J usage is TRBJ2-2, with a weak D call TRBD1 (5 bases). Germline CDR1 is MDHEN and CDR2 is SYDVKM. The CDR3 has 12 amino acids. The V end lost 5 bases, the J end lost 6 bases, and 7 bases lay between the germline ends. The CDR3 sequence: CASSIGAGELFF. CDR3 sequence (DNA): TGTGCCAGCAGTATAGGGGCCGGGGAGCTGTTTTTT.

The chain links TRBV10-3 to TRBJ1-4; 7 nucleotides line up with TRBD1. V dropped 3 bases and J dropped 8; count of bases not matched to a gene: 12. The germline CDR1 and CDR2 sequences are ENHRY and SYGVKD. This CDR3 region has 16 residues. Written as DNA, the CDR3 is TGTGCCATCAGTGAACCGACGGGGGACAGCTTGGAAAAACTGTTTTTT. Its translation is CAISEPTGDSLEKLFF.

The rearrangement uses TRBV28 and TRBJ1-1; TRBD1 aligns across 8 bases. With V trimmed by 1 base and J by 2 bases, 12 bases remained unmatched. Germline V gene sequence: CDR1 MDHEN, CDR2 SYDVKM. The CDR3 contains 18 residues. CDR3 DNA sequence: TGTGCCAGCAGTTTATTTTCCCCATTACAGGGGGAAAACACTGAAGCTTTCTTT. Its translation: CASSLFSPLQGENTEAFF.

The count of this clone is one. V gene TRBV15 combines with J gene TRBJ2-7; D is possibly TRBD1 (6 bases). V dropped 3 bases and J dropped 3 bases, with 9 bases sitting between them. CDR3 length equals 13 residues. Looked up from germline, CDR1 is LNHNV and CDR2 is YYDKDF (reference sequence). CDR3 in DNA: TGTGCCACCAGCAGTAACAGGGTCTACGAGCAGTACTTC. Translating it yields CATSSNRVYEQYF.

The J gene is TRBJ2-2, the V gene TRBV25-1, with D possibly TRBD2 on 7 matching bases. With 5 bases removed from V and 7 bases from J, the gap between germline ends came to 11 bases. The germline CDR1 and CDR2 sequences are MGHDK and SYGVNS. The CDR3 loop spans 13 amino acids. DNA for the CDR3: TGTGCCAGCAGTAAGGGGGGGCACGGGGAGCTGTTTTTT. This sequence encodes CASSKGGHGELFF.

The J gene is TRBJ1-1, the V gene TRBV28, with TRBD1 matching 11 bases. V dropped 5 bases and J dropped 6; count of bases not matched to a gene: 8. The CDR3 has 15 residues. CDR1 and CDR2 (germline): MDHEN, SYDVKM. Written as DNA, the CDR3 is TGTGCCAGCAGTATGACCGGGACAGGGGGTGCTGAAGCTTTCTTT. Protein sequence: CASSMTGTGGAEAFF.

The gene calls are TRBV5-1 and TRBJ2-7, with D uncertain. There are 15 residues in the CDR3. The germline V gene encodes CDR1 SGHRS and CDR2 YFSETQ. Trimming removed 1 base at V and 3 bases at J, with 14 bases between. For the CDR3, the DNA is TGCGCCAGCAGCTTGCCCCACGTCGGCGGCTACGAGCAGTACTTC. This gives the protein CASSLPHVGGYEQYF.

The chain joins TRBV5-1 to TRBJ1-2, with 9 nucleotides matching TRBD1. CDR3 size: 13 residues. Germline-derived CDR1 and CDR2 are SGHRS and YFSETQ. The V gene end was trimmed by 4 bases and the J gene end by 4 bases; junction bases not matched to a gene: 2. CDR3 bases: TGCGCCAGCAGCGCGGGACAGGGCTATGGCTACACCTTC. Translated, it gives CASSAGQGYGYTF.

The gene calls are TRBV7-9 and TRBJ1-2; D is possibly TRBD1 (6 bases). Germline CDR1 and CDR2: SEHNR and FQNEAQ (reference sequence). Trimming shortened V by 5 bases and J by 4 bases, and 14 bases separated the two germline ends. The CDR3 has 14 residues. The CDR3 coding sequence is TGTGCCAGCAGCGAAGATACAGGGACCTATGGCTACACCTTC. This sequence encodes CASSEDTGTYGYTF.

The rearrangement uses TRBV28 and TRBJ1-4; no clear D gene. The CDR3 consists of 16 residues. The germline V and J ends were trimmed by 5 bases and 0 bases, with 13 bases remaining between them. Per the germline V gene, CDR1 is MDHEN and CDR2 is SYDVKM. Written as DNA, the CDR3 is TGTGCCAGCAGTCTCCGGAGAGATGCAACTAATGAAAAACTGTTTTTT. Protein product: CASSLRRDATNEKLFF.

This chain links TRBV6-1 with TRBJ1-2, with a tentative D call TRBD1 (5 bases). Between the trimmed V and J ends, which lost 7 bases and 2 bases, there was a span of 11 bases. The CDR3 covers 13 residues. Looked up from germline, CDR1 is MNHNS and CDR2 is SASEGT. This CDR3 reads CASNFGGNYGYTF. In DNA form, the CDR3 reads TGTGCCAGCAACTTCGGGGGGAACTATGGCTACACCTTC.

The J gene is TRBJ1-5, the V gene TRBV27; the match to TRBD1 covers 9 bases. The V segment lost 6 bases and the J segment 4 bases; nucleotides outside the gene matches: 7. The CDR3 has 15 residues. From germline, CDR1 is MNHEY and CDR2 SMNVEV (reference sequence). CDR3 in DNA: TGTGCCAGCAGGTCAACAGGGGGCGGGAATCAGCCCCAGCATTTT. Residues: CASRSTGGGNQPQHF.

The chain joins TRBV6-5 to TRBJ2-3; 8 bases are shared with TRBD1. V lost 6 bases to trimming and J lost 4 bases; unmatched junction nucleotides: 9. Germline values: CDR1 MNHEY, CDR2 SVGAGI. There are 15 residues in the CDR3. The CDR3 DNA is TGTGCCAGCAGCCCCAGGGGGCGCCTCGCAGATACGCAGTATTTT. Its protein product is CASSPRGRLADTQYF.

This sequence joins TRBV5-1 and TRBJ2-7, with D perhaps matching TRBD1 (5 bases). Germline values: CDR1 SGHRS, CDR2 YFSETQ. The CDR3 totals 14 residues. The V end was cut by 7 bases, the J end by 2 bases, with 16 bases between. The CDR3 here is CASSPTMTAYEQYF. CDR3 DNA: TGCGCCAGCTCACCTACTATGACAGCCTACGAGCAGTACTTC.